These T cell receptor beta chains were read from a single sample in a study of identical twins. TCRdb redid the calling of the 5' RACE reads with MiXCR, one entry per CDR3 protein. This repertoire shows more than 600,000 distinct CDR3 sequences, 15% to 20% found once; its top ten account for around 13%. These sequences were also reported in another study, on T cells expressing NK-cell markers.

The sample was PBMCs. These receptors were obtained from a woman between 18 and 29 years old in good health. Both conserved end residues are part of each CDR3. A D gene is named only where the DNA matches it firmly. Clone size is not always given. Where it is, it says once, few, many or a class for expanded clones.

j_call v_call clone_size d_call cdr3_aa cdr3_nt
TRBJ2-1 TRBV20-1 NA NA CSARGWLSYNEQFF TGCAGTGCTAGAGGTTGGTTATCCTACAATGAGCAGTTCTTC
TRBJ2-1 TRBV5-8 many NA CASSFSDYRNNEQFF TGTGCCAGCAGCTTCTCGGACTACCGTAACAATGAGCAGTTCTTC
TRBJ2-1 TRBV20-1 few TRBD2 CSASRLAGQDNEQFF TGCAGTGCTAGCCGCTTAGCGGGGCAGGACAATGAGCAGTTCTTC
TRBJ1-3 TRBV6-1 NA NA CASSRTAIKTGNTIYF TGTGCCAGCAGTCGGACAGCGATAAAAACTGGAAACACCATATATTTT
TRBJ1-2 TRBV20-1 NA NA CSARGRRANYGYTF TGCAGTGCTAGGGGTCGGAGAGCTAACTATGGCTACACCTTC
TRBJ2-3 TRBV7-9 NA NA CASSLREQVGSTDTQYF TGTGCCAGCAGCTTAAGGGAACAGGTCGGGAGCACAGATACGCAGTATTTT
TRBJ2-1 TRBV27 few NA CASRRWVAADIYNEQFF TGTGCCAGCAGGAGGTGGGTTGCGGCGGACATCTACAATGAGCAGTTCTTC
TRBJ1-4 TRBV11-2 many NA CASSLGYKGEKLFF TGTGCCAGCAGCTTGGGGTATAAGGGTGAAAAACTGTTTTTT
TRBJ2-1 TRBV11-2 NA NA CASSLERVNEQFF TGTGCCAGCAGCTTAGAGCGGGTAAATGAGCAGTTCTTC
TRBJ1-4 TRBV5-1 NA TRBD1 CASSSGDRANEKLFF TGCGCCAGCAGCTCCGGGGACAGGGCTAATGAAAAACTGTTTTTT
TRBJ2-3 TRBV12-3/TRBV12-4 NA TRBD2 CASRKLAGGPRDTQYF TGTGCCAGCAGGAAACTAGCGGGGGGGCCTAGGGATACGCAGTATTTT
TRBJ2-3 TRBV6-2/TRBV6-3 few TRBD1 CASTTGTGGVRDTQYF TGTGCCAGCACTACAGGGACAGGGGGCGTTCGGGATACGCAGTATTTT
TRBJ2-7 TRBV6-1 few TRBD2 CASRGLAGATYEQYF TGTGCCAGCAGGGGACTAGCGGGGGCCACCTACGAGCAGTACTTC